This entry is about one T cell receptor beta chain. Its antigen remains undetermined. No qualities accompany the bases; no much larger clone lies one base away. This entry comes from a study of shared clonotypes between healthy human individuals (dated by TCRdb to about 2020). For context, the study as a whole: A couple of women and a few men aged 18 to 49 years were included in the cohort. For each donor, three plates each were used for CD4 naive and CD4 memory, two plates were used for CD8 naive, and one plate was used for CD8 memory. The study deeply sequenced blood TCR repertoires of about 5 healthy adults to estimate repertoire size and the extent of clonotype sharing between individuals. Different laboratories and diverse techniques were used to prepare libraries and sequence TCR repertoires, to increase sequencing depth and limit assay-specific biases. Between about 0.94 and 10 billion PBMCs per donor were obtained by leukapheresis. Points the paper makes about the study in general: Because the study included only a small number of donors, the genetic and exposure-history diversity represented was limited. Sampling was restricted to blood, and TCR repertoires in tissues likely differ from the TCR repertoires found in blood. Pairwise subsampling led to the expectation that sequencing depth would affect the degree of clonotype sharing among donors. Higher generation probabilities were observed for clonotypes shared by all four sorted-subset donors than for non-shared clonotypes. Naive subsets generally had larger estimated clonotype richness than memory subsets. Rarefaction of sorted-subset datasets indicated incomplete sequencing despite the large sequencing depth. Across a handful of donors, approximately 4.9% of naive CD4, roughly 3.8% of naive CD8, 2% to 2.5% of memory CD4, and roughly 0.4% of memory CD8 clonotypes were shared.

Using the deep immunoSEQ assay, multiplex PCR amplified TCR CDR3 regions from genomic DNA. Extracted genomic DNA from each cell subset was spread evenly across all wells of several immunoSEQ 96-well plates, with each plate serving as a replicate. For sorted subsets, around 200 ng genomic DNA, equal to 25,000 to 35,000 T cell genomes, was loaded into each replicate PCR. The purified libraries were quantified using a Qubit 3.0 fluorometer, sized with a Bioanalyzer 2100, and then quantified again using the KAPA Library Quantification kit. Each immunoSEQ 96-well plate was sequenced on its own single-read 150-cycle Illumina NextSeq 550 flow cell. Per the source publication's procedure: Because the immunoSEQ output held only junctional sequences and lacked quality scores, the filtering could not match the filtering applied to full-length reads. To assign V/J genes and CDR3, sequences were annotated using PyIR, a Python wrapper for IgBLAST v1.9, with IMGT germline references. Reads with weak V/J assignments (E-value above 1e-6), missing CDR3, stop codons, out-of-frame junctions, or ambiguous translated residues were removed. V3J clonotypes were defined as sequences sharing an identical inferred V gene, J gene, and CDR3 amino acid sequence. To compute the percentage overlap between repertoires, the number of shared unique clonotypes was divided by the size of the smaller repertoire. RTK rarefaction, the Chao1 estimator, and Recon v2.1 estimates of unobserved clonotypes were used to assess repertoire richness. Generation probabilities for all TCRbeta clonotypes obtained by the gDNA method from a handful of donors were computed using OLGA. Imported from immuneACCESS, the table was reduced by TCRdb to in-frame sequences with V and J called. These copies leave out some clones; in studies compared against another copy, an unresolved V gene accounts for under half, and the cause of the remainder is not known. V and J calls and clone size come straight from that table; D and trimming were deduced from the DNA. Within this sample are some 2 million clones, with about 95% of them counted one time only. The ten largest clones represent about 1.1% of the sample.

CD8 naive samples were CD45RO-negative cells positively selected for CCR7, giving a CD45RA+CCR7+ population that excluded TemRA cells. Donors were healthy HIV-negative adults with no recently reported acute infections or vaccinations. Every donor was a Caucasian adult living in Nashville, Tennessee, USA. After blood collection by leukapheresis, PBMCs were isolated using Ficoll-Histopaque density gradient centrifugation and then cryopreserved in the vapor phase of liquid nitrogen. Analytical flow cytometry was used to check the purity and quantity of each magnetically sorted T cell population. Genomic DNA was isolated from each sorted fraction and quantified by UV absorbance on a Nanodrop 2000c. This clonotype was obtained from a young man in good health. The sample taken for sequencing was naive CD8+ T cells sorted from blood. The cell subset or site label corresponds to: CD45RA+CCR7+.

The sequence in DNA is TGCGCCAGCAGCTTGGCGCGGGCTAGCGGGAGTAGTCGCACAGATACGCAGTATTTT. This codes for CASSLARASGSSRTDTQYF. The rearranged chain carries TRBV5-1 and TRBJ2-3; TRBD2 lines up with 10 middle nucleotides. The germline V gene gives CDR1 as SGHRS and CDR2 as YFSETQ. The CDR3 sequence holds 19 residues, the cysteine and phenylalanine included. Only the CDR3 DNA is retained, 57 bases long and in frame from the first base. From V the trimming removes 0 bases and from J it removes 1 base, while the gene matches leave 11 bases of the junction unaccounted for. Extended through the reference TRBV5-1 and TRBJ2-3 proteins, this CDR3 yields the full variable domain: KAGVTQTPRYLIKTRGQQVTLSCSPISGHRSVSWYQQTPGQGLQFLFEYFSETQRNKGNFPGRFSGRQFSNSRSEMNVSTLELGDSALYLCASSLARASGSSRTDTQYFGPGTRLTVL.